Presented here are 3 T cell receptor beta chains from one specimen sequenced in a study of T cell changes during pregnancy in multiple sclerosis. Data came from immunoSEQ multiplex PCR; TCRdb stores just in-frame clones and leaves some out. The sample lists 30,000 to 40,000 clones, about 94% occurring once. Source: CD4+ T cells from peripheral blood mononuclear cells, taken in the second trimester of pregnancy. The origin of the receptors is a female donor with multiple sclerosis, enrolled in a pregnancy study.

This clone was recorded a few times. The chain recombines TRBV10-3 with TRBJ1-6, with D hard to call. The CDR3 covers 14 residues. Germline CDR1 ENHRY, CDR2 SYGVKD. V gave up 7 bases and J gave up 4 bases, with 11 bases separating them. CDR3 nucleotides: TGTGCCATCACCTCTGGGCGATATAATTCACCCCTCCACTTT. It translates to CAITSGRYNSPLHF.

This rearrangement joins TRBV28 to TRBJ2-1; 9 bases align to TRBD2. Unmatched junction bases numbered 4, after V lost 10 bases and J lost 6 bases. The CDR3 has 12 residues. CDR1 is MDHEN and CDR2 is SYDVKM in the germline V gene. The CDR3 sequence: CATRGRGNEQFF. DNA of the CDR3: TGTGCCACGCGCGGGAGGGGCAATGAGCAGTTCTTC.

DNA for the CDR3: TGTGCCAGCAGTTCCCGGAGCGAGCAGTACTTC. Translated, it gives CASSSRSEQYF. The rearrangement uses TRBV28 and TRBJ2-7; D is unresolved. V was pared by 4 bases and J by 6 bases, with 7 bases between. This CDR3 region has 11 residues. The germline V gene encodes CDR1 MDHEN and CDR2 SYDVKM.